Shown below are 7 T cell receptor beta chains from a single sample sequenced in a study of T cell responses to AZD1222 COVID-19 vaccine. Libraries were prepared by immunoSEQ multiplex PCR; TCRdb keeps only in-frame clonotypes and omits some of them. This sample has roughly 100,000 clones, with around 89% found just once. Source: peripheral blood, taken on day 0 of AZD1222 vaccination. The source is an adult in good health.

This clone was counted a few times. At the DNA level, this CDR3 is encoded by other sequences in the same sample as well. CDR3: CASSQMQSGSGLAEQFF. CDR3 in DNA: TGTGCCAGTTCCCAGATGCAGAGCGGGAGTGGGCTGGCTGAGCAGTTCTTC. The chain carries TRBV2 and TRBJ2-1; TRBD2 matches 8 bases. Unmatched junction bases numbered 22, after V lost 9 bases and J lost 9 bases. CDR1 is SNHLY, CDR2 FYNNEI, per germline. This CDR3 is built from 17 residues.

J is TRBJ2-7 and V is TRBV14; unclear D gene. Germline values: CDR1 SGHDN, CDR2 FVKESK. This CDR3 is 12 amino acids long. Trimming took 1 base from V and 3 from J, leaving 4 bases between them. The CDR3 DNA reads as TGTGCCAGCAGCCAAGCGGGCTACGAGCAGTACTTC. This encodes CASSQAGYEQYF.

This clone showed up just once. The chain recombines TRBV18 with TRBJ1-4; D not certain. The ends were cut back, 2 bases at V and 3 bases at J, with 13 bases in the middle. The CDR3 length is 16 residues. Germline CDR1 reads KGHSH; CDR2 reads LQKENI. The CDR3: CASSPSGRFPNEKLFF. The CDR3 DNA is TGTGCCAGCTCACCATCCGGACGGTTCCCTAATGAAAAACTGTTTTTT.

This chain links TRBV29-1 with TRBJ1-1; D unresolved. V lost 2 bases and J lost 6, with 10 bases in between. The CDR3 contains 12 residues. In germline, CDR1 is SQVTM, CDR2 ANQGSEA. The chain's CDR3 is CSVESSWAEAFF. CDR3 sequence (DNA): TGCAGCGTTGAAAGCTCCTGGGCTGAAGCTTTCTTT.

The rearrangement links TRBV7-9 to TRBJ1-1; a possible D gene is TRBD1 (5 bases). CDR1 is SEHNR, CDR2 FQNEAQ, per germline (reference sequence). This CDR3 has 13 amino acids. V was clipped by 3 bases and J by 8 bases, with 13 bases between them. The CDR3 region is CASSFTGDGEAFF. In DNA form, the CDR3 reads TGTGCCAGCAGCTTTACAGGAGACGGGGAAGCTTTCTTT.

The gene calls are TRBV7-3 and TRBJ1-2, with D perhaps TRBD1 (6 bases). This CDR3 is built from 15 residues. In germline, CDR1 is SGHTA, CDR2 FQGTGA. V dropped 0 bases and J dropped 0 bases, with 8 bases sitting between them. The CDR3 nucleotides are TGTGCCAGCAGCTTAACGGCAGGGGCTAACTATGGCTACACCTTC. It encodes CASSLTAGANYGYTF.

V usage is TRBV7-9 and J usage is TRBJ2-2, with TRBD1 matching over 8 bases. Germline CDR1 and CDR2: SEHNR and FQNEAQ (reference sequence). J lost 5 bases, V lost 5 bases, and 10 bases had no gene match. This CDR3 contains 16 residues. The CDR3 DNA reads TGTGCCAGCAGCAGGCGGCAGGGGGCTCGGACCGGGGAGCTGTTTTTT. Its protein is CASSRRQGARTGELFF.